The source of this T cell receptor (beta chain) is a study of blood T cell repertoires in COVID-19. Study in general: There were acute and convalescent COVID-19 samples, and they came from the United States, Italy and Spain. PBMCs, B-cell-depleted T cells, or T cells were the source of the cDNA or gDNA that made up the material.

Seattle cases were enrolled at active infection and followed longitudinally. Authors' analysis steps: Reference gene primer amplification gave nucleated cell count estimates. Sequencing was performed with immunoSEQ multiplex PCR; in TCRdb, only in-frame clones are kept and a portion is missing. V and J calls and clone size are as listed in that table; D and trimming were resolved from the DNA. The table lists about 360,000 clones, about 86% of them singletons. This clone turned up a few times. The germline gives CDR1 MGHRA, CDR2 YSYEKL. The V gene end was trimmed by 0 bases and the J gene end by 0 bases; junction bases not matched to a gene: 12. The CDR3 is 19 residues long.

The V call is TRBV4-1, the J call TRBJ1-1; TRBD1 matches 8 bases. This receptor was identified in a woman in her sixties with COVID-19, enrolled during active disease. What was sequenced was peripheral blood. The CDR3 region is CASSQESSQGVHMNTEAFF. CDR3 sequence (DNA): TGCGCCAGCAGCCAAGAGTCTTCACAGGGGGTTCACATGAACACTGAAGCTTTCTTT.